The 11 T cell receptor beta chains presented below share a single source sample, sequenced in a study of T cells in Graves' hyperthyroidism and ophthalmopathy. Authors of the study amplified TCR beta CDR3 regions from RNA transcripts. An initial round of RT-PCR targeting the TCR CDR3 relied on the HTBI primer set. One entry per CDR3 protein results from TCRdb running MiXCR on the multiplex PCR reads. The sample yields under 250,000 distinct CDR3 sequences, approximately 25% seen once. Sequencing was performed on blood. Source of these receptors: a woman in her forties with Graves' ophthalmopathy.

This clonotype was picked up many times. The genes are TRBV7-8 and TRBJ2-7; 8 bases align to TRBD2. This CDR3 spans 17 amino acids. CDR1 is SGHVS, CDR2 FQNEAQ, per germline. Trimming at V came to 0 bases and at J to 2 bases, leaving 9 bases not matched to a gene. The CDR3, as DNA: TGTGCCAGCAGCTTAGCGCCTACTAGCGGCCCTCCCTACGAGCAGTACTTC. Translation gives CASSLAPTSGPPYEQYF.

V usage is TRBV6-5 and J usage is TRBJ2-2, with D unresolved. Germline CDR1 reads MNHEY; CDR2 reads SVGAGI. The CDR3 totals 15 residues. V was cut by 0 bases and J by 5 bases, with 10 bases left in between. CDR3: CASSYSSSRTGELFF. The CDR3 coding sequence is TGTGCCAGCAGTTACTCGAGTAGCCGGACCGGGGAGCTGTTTTTT.

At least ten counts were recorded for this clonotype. The CDR3 spells CASSLGPGNTIYF. For the CDR3, the DNA is TGTGCCAGCAGCTTGGGCCCTGGAAACACCATATATTTT. V and J are TRBV7-2 and TRBJ1-3, with no clear D. The V gene's germline CDR1 is SGHTA and CDR2 FQGNSA. The germline V and J ends were trimmed by 3 bases and 2 bases, with 5 bases remaining between them. The CDR3 length is 13 residues.

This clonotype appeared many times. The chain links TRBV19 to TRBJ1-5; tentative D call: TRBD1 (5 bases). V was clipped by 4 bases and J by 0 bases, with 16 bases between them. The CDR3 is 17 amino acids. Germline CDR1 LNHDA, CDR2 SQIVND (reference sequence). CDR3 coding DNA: TGTGCCAGTAGTAGTGGGACCATCTCCTATAGCAATCAGCCCCAGCATTTT. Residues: CASSSGTISYSNQPQHF.

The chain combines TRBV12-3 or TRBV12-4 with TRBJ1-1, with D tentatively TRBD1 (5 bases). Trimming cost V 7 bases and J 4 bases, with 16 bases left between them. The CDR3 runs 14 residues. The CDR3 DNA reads TGTGCCAGCACCTTGGGGGGAGTGAGCACTGAAGCTTTCTTT. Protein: CASTLGGVSTEAFF.

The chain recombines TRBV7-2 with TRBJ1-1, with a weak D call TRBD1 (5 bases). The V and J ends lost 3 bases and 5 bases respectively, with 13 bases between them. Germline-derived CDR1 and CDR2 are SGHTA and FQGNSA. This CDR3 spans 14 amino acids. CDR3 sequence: CASSFSAGRTEAFF. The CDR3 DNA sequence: TGTGCCAGCAGCTTTTCTGCAGGGAGGACTGAAGCTTTCTTT.

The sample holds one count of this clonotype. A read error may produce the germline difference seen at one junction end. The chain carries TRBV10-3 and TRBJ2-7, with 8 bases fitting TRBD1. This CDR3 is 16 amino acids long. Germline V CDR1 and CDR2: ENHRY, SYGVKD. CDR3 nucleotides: TGTGCCACCAGTGATGGTACAGGGGGAAACTACTACGAGCAGTACTTC. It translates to CATSDGTGGNYYEQYF.

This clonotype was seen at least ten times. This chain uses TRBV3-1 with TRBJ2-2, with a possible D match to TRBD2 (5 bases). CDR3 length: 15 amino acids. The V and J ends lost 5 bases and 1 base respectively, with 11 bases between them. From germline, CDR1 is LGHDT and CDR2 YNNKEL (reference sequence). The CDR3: CASSSSGRNTGELFF. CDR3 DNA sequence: TGTGCCAGCAGCTCCTCGGGGAGGAACACCGGGGAGCTGTTTTTT. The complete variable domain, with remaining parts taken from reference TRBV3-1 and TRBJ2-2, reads DTAVSQTPKYLVTQMGNDKSIKCEQNLGHDTMYWYKQDSKKFLKIMFSYNNKELIINETVPNRFSPKSPDKAHLNLHINSLELGDSAVYFCASSSSGRNTGELFFGEGSRLTVL.

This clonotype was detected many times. CDR3 amino acids: CAISLSSGPIHGYTF. The CDR3 DNA sequence: TGTGCCATCTCACTCTCTTCCGGACCCATACATGGCTACACCTTC. The J gene is TRBJ1-2, the V gene TRBV7-8; D unresolved. With 10 bases removed from V and 6 bases from J, the gap between germline ends came to 24 bases. This CDR3 contains 15 residues. Germline CDR1 SGHVS, CDR2 FQNEAQ. The whole variable domain, filled in from reference TRBV7-8 and TRBJ1-2, reads GAGVSQSPRYKVAKRGQDVALRCDPISGHVSLFWYQQALGQGPEFLTYFQNEAQLDKSGLPSDRFFAERPEGSVSTLKIQRTQQEDSAVYLCAISLSSGPIHGYTFGSGTRLTVV.

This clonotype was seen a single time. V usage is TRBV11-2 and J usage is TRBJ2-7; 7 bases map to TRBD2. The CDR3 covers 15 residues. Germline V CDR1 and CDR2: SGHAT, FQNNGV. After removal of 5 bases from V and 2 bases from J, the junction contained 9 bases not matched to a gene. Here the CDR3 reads CASSQLAVRTYEQYF. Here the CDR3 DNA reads TGTGCCAGCAGCCAGCTAGCGGTGAGAACCTACGAGCAGTACTTC. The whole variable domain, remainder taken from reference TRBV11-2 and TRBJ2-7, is EAGVAQSPRYKIIEKRQSVAFWCNPISGHATLYWYQQILGQGPKLLIQFQNNGVVDDSQLPKDRFSAERLKGVDSTLKIQPAKLEDSAVYLCASSQLAVRTYEQYFGPGTRLTVT.

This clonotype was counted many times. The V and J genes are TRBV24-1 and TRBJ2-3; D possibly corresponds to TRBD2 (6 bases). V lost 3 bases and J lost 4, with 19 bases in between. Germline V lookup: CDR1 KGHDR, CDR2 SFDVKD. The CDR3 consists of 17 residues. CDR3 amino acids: CATSDPGTRLVSDTQYF. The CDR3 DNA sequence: TGTGCCACCAGTGATCCCGGGACTCGACTAGTTTCAGATACGCAGTATTTT.